A single sample is the source of the 25 T cell receptor beta chains below, sequenced in a study of CD8 T cells in Susac syndrome. After extraction with the RNeasy kit, about 0.5 to 1 ug of the RNA was reverse transcribed using random hexamers. From the immunoSEQ multiplex PCR reads, TCRdb called clonotypes with MiXCR, one entry per CDR3 protein. The sample shows 200,000 to 250,000 distinct CDR3 sequences, 85% to 95% of them seen only once. Input material: CD4+ T cells from PBMCs. The receptor source for this set is a human donor with Susac syndrome.

The chain has TRBV6-2 or TRBV6-3 and TRBJ2-1; 8 nucleotides line up with TRBD2. The CDR3 sequence is 16 residues long. Germline CDR1 reads MNHEY; CDR2 reads SVGEGT. The V segment lost 6 bases and the J segment 4 bases; nucleotides outside the gene matches: 11. This chain's CDR3 is CASSRAGGELYNEQFF. The CDR3 DNA reads as TGTGCCAGCAGCCGGGCGGGGGGAGAGCTTTACAATGAGCAGTTCTTC.

This clonotype has a handful of counts. The DNA for the CDR3 is TGTGCCAGCAGCCGCGACAGTAACTATGGCTACACCTTC. Translating it yields CASSRDSNYGYTF. This rearrangement joins TRBV5-4 to TRBJ1-2, with a possible D match to TRBD1 (5 bases). V dropped 4 bases and J dropped 1 base, with 8 bases sitting between them. CDR3 length: 13 residues. Germline V gene sequence: CDR1 SGHNT, CDR2 YYREEE (reference sequence).

The sample holds one count of this clonotype. This chain joins TRBV6-2 or TRBV6-3 and TRBJ1-1, with D unresolved. The CDR3 is 15 residues long. The V gene's germline CDR1 is MNHEY and CDR2 SVGEGT. The V gene lost 2 bases and the J gene lost 1 base, with 11 bases spanning the gap. CDR3 nucleotides: TGTGCCAGCAGTTACAGGGAAGGACCGAACACTGAAGCTTTCTTT. Amino acid sequence: CASSYREGPNTEAFF.

The chain uses TRBV28 and TRBJ1-2; 11 bases agree with TRBD1. This CDR3 region has 17 residues. Trimming at V came to 5 bases and at J to 1 base, leaving 9 bases not matched to a gene. CDR1 is MDHEN and CDR2 is SYDVKM in the germline V gene. CDR3 loop: CASSGTDRGLINYGYTF. For the CDR3, the DNA is TGTGCCAGCAGTGGTACGGACAGGGGGCTTATTAACTATGGCTACACCTTC.

The V and J genes are TRBV30 and TRBJ2-7; TRBD1 aligns across 8 bases. The ends lost 2 bases at V and 3 bases at J; junction bases unmatched: 3. The CDR3 covers 13 residues. The germline V gene encodes CDR1 GTSNPN and CDR2 SVGIG (reference sequence). The DNA of the CDR3 is TGTGCCTGGAGTCAGGACAGGGACTACGAGCAGTACTTC. Translation: CAWSQDRDYEQYF.

The chain is built from TRBV30 and TRBJ1-6; D may be TRBD1 (5 bases). Germline assignment: CDR1 GTSNPN and CDR2 SVGIG (reference sequence). This CDR3 comprises 13 residues. V was pared by 3 bases and J by 10 bases, with 13 bases between. CDR3 bases: TGTGCCTGGAGCGGGGCAGGAGGGTCACCCCTCCACTTT. As protein: CAWSGAGGSPLHF.

J is TRBJ2-7 and V is TRBV5-4, with a tentative D call TRBD2 (5 bases). Deletions cut 4 bases from V and 0 bases from J, with 14 bases between. CDR3 length: 15 amino acids. From germline, CDR1 is SGHNT and CDR2 YYREEE (reference sequence). CDR3 residues: CASSLEGYRSYEQYF. The CDR3 region has the DNA TGTGCCAGCAGCCTCGAGGGCTACCGCTCCTACGAGCAGTACTTC.

The J gene is TRBJ1-2, the V gene TRBV29-1, with 7 bases identical to TRBD1. This CDR3 has 12 amino acids. Germline lookup yields CDR1 SQVTM and CDR2 ANQGSEA. The V gene end was trimmed by 4 bases and the J gene end by 8 bases; junction bases not matched to a gene: 7. The CDR3 here is CSVGHRGEGYTF. DNA of the CDR3: TGCAGCGTTGGTCACAGGGGTGAAGGCTACACCTTC.

V gene TRBV29-1 combines with J gene TRBJ2-2; D unclear. This CDR3 has 13 residues. CDR1 and CDR2 (germline): SQVTM, ANQGSEA. V was shortened by 7 bases and J by 7 bases, with 16 bases between the two germline ends. CDR3 residues: CSATLWVYGELFF. Here the CDR3 DNA reads TGCAGCGCCACTTTATGGGTTTACGGGGAGCTGTTTTTT.

This rearrangement joins TRBV6-2 or TRBV6-3 to TRBJ1-1; D perhaps matches TRBD1 (5 bases). This CDR3 contains 13 residues. Germline-derived CDR1 and CDR2 are MNHEY and SVGEGT. Trimming pared 5 bases from V and 6 bases from J, leaving 13 bases between. The CDR3 bases are TGTGCCAGCAGTCCCACGGGGGGGGCTGAAGCTTTCTTT. Its translation: CASSPTGGAEAFF.

The chain uses TRBV7-9 and TRBJ1-5; no reliable D call. Looked up from germline, CDR1 is SEHNR and CDR2 is FQNEAQ (reference sequence). The CDR3 has 17 residues. V gave up 0 bases and J gave up 0 bases, with 12 bases separating them. Written as DNA, the CDR3 is TGTGCCAGCAGCTTAGCGAGCCCACGGAATAGCAATCAGCCCCAGCATTTT. Amino acids: CASSLASPRNSNQPQHF.

A few counts support this clonotype. The chain combines TRBV11-2 with TRBJ2-3; possibly TRBD1 or TRBD2 for D (5 bases each). V shed 8 bases and J shed 0 bases, with 9 bases lying between them. Germline CDR1 reads SGHAT; CDR2 reads FQNNGV. The CDR3 runs 13 residues. In nucleotides, the CDR3 is TGTGCCAGCGGGGACCCCAGCACAGATACGCAGTATTTT. Protein product: CASGDPSTDTQYF.

The chain joins TRBV20-1 to TRBJ1-1, with D possibly matching TRBD1 (5 bases). Trimming removed 0 bases at V and 8 bases at J, with 13 bases between. Germline lookup yields CDR1 DFQATT and CDR2 SNEGSKA (reference sequence). This CDR3 is built from 13 residues. The CDR3 loop reads CSARDALQVEAFF. The CDR3 region has the DNA TGCAGTGCTAGAGATGCTCTACAGGTAGAAGCTTTCTTT.

The chain links TRBV15 to TRBJ1-6; no reliable D call. Trimming took 4 bases from V and 8 from J, leaving 6 bases between them. CDR1 is LNHNV and CDR2 is YYDKDF in the germline V gene (reference sequence). This CDR3 is built from 12 residues. Here the CDR3 reads CATSKPDSPLHF. CDR3 DNA: TGTGCCACCAGCAAACCGGATTCACCCCTCCACTTT.

This clonotype was observed a handful of times. The chain combines TRBV29-1 with TRBJ2-2; 7 nucleotides agree with TRBD2. The V gene end was trimmed by 4 bases and the J gene end by 6 bases; junction bases not matched to a gene: 5. Germline CDR1 and CDR2: SQVTM and ANQGSEA. This CDR3 is 13 amino acids long. The CDR3 loop reads CSVGEGTAGELFF. The CDR3 DNA follows: TGCAGCGTTGGGGAGGGGACGGCCGGGGAGCTGTTTTTT.

This clonotype has more than one count but fewer than ten. The gene calls are TRBV6-5 and TRBJ1-5; D not resolved. The V end lost 5 bases, the J end lost 0 bases, and 8 bases lay between the germline ends. Germline values: CDR1 MNHEY, CDR2 SVGAGI. CDR3 length: 14 residues. CDR3 sequence reads: CASSATDSNQPQHF. The CDR3 nucleotides are TGTGCCAGCAGTGCGACGGATAGCAATCAGCCCCAGCATTTT.

CDR3 loop: CSARETKELETQYF. CDR3 bases: TGCAGTGCTAGAGAGACTAAAGAGTTGGAGACCCAGTACTTC. The chain recombines TRBV20-1 with TRBJ2-5, with a weak D call TRBD2 (5 bases). The V gene lost 0 bases and the J gene lost 5 bases, with 13 bases spanning the gap. Germline lookup yields CDR1 DFQATT and CDR2 SNEGSKA (reference sequence). This CDR3 contains 14 residues.

V is TRBV20-1 and J is TRBJ2-7; 10 bases line up with TRBD2. V dropped 6 bases and J dropped 5; count of bases not matched to a gene: 4. There are 12 residues in the CDR3. The germline V gene has CDR1 DFQATT and CDR2 SNEGSKA (reference sequence). DNA of the CDR3: TGCAGTGCCAGGGGGACTAGCGACGAGCAGTACTTC. This codes for CSARGTSDEQYF.

V usage is TRBV30 and J usage is TRBJ1-6; tentative D call: TRBD1 (5 bases). V lost 8 bases, J lost 1 base, and 15 bases lay in between. CDR1 and CDR2 (germline): GTSNPN, SVGIG (reference sequence). The CDR3 is 15 amino acids. CDR3 bases: TGTGCCGGGGCTCAGGGTCAGTCCTATAATTCACCCCTCCACTTT. It yields the protein CAGAQGQSYNSPLHF.

V is TRBV4-1 and J is TRBJ2-2; no reliable D call. The CDR3 covers 14 residues. Trimming pared 0 bases from V and 3 bases from J, leaving 5 bases between. The germline CDR1 and CDR2 sequences are MGHRA and YSYEKL. CDR3 bases: TGCGCCAGCAGCCAAGACTTTGACACCGGGGAGCTGTTTTTT. It codes for CASSQDFDTGELFF.

This chain connects TRBV6-5 to TRBJ2-5, with D hard to call. Germline V gene sequence: CDR1 MNHEY, CDR2 SVGAGI. The V end was cut by 4 bases, the J end by 2 bases, with 11 bases between. CDR3 length: 14 residues. DNA for the CDR3: TGTGCCAGCAGTTTAAGTCCCAAGCAAGAGACCCAGTACTTC. Protein product: CASSLSPKQETQYF.

This chain joins TRBV30 and TRBJ1-5, with a tentative D call TRBD1 (6 bases). The CDR3 is 16 amino acids. Germline CDR1 GTSNPN, CDR2 SVGIG (reference sequence). V lost 1 base and J lost 0, with 13 bases in between. CDR3 region: CAWSGGGADSNQPQHF. The CDR3 DNA follows: TGTGCCTGGAGTGGCGGGGGGGCTGATAGCAATCAGCCCCAGCATTTT.

The chain joins TRBV7-9 to TRBJ2-7, with D tentatively TRBD2 (6 bases). Per the germline V gene, CDR1 is SEHNR and CDR2 is FQNEAQ (reference sequence). This CDR3 has 12 amino acids. The V and J ends lost 10 bases and 3 bases respectively, with 13 bases between them. CDR3 in DNA: TGTGCCACCGCGGAGGGCGGCTACGAGCAGTACTTC. Translation gives CATAEGGYEQYF. Together with reference TRBV7-9 and TRBJ2-7, the CDR3 gives the full variable domain: DTGVSQNPRHKITKRGQNVTFRCDPISEHNRLYWYRQTLGQGPEFLTYFQNEAQLEKSRLLSDRFSAERPKGSFSTLEIQRTEQGDSAMYLCATAEGGYEQYFGPGTRLTVT.

This chain links TRBV30 with TRBJ2-2, with 13 bases matching TRBD2. V was clipped by 1 base and J by 7 bases; unmatched bases: 12. Germline V CDR1 and CDR2: GTSNPN, SVGIG (reference sequence). CDR3 length equals 18 residues. For the CDR3, the DNA is TGTGCCTGGAGTGCCGGACTAGCGGGGGACCCAGGGATCGGGGAGCTGTTTTTT. Residues: CAWSAGLAGDPGIGELFF.

The chain uses TRBV7-2 and TRBJ1-4; D not resolved. In germline, CDR1 is SGHTA, CDR2 FQGNSA. The CDR3 runs to 16 residues. Trimming removed 5 bases at V and 3 bases at J, with 16 bases between. This CDR3 reads CASSRLVGSANEKLFF. The CDR3 bases are TGTGCCAGCAGCCGCCTTGTGGGGTCCGCTAATGAAAAACTGTTTTTT.